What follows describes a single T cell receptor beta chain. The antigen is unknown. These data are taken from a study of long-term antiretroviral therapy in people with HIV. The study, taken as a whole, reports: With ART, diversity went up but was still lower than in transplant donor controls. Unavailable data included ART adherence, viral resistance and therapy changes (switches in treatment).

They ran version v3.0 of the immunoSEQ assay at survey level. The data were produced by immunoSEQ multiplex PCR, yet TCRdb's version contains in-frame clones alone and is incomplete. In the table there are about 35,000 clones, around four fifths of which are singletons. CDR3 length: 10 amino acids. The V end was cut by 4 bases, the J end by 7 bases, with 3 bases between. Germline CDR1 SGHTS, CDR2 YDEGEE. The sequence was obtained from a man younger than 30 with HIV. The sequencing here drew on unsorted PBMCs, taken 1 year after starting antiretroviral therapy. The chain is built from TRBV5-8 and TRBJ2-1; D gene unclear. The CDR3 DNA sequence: TGTGCCAGCAGCATAAATGAGCAGTTCTTC. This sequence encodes CASSINEQFF.